These T cell receptor beta chains were read from a single sample in a study of blood T cell repertoires in COVID-19. TCRdb keeps only in-frame clones here, not all; method: immunoSEQ multiplex PCR. This sample carries a few hundred thousand clones, about 85% of them seen once, and the ten largest clones take about 3.6%. Sequencing was carried out using peripheral blood. The receptor source for this set is a woman aged 18-35 years with acute or convalescent COVID-19. The CDR3 runs from the conserved cysteine through the conserved F or W. Each record gives: CDR3 DNA, CDR3 protein, clone size, J gene, D gene, V gene. A D gene is named only where the DNA matches it firmly. Size is stated for part of the rows, as once, few or many counts, or as a class when the clone is expanded.

TGTGCCAGCAGTCTAGCGGGGTCGGGAGAGACCCAGTACTTC | CASSLAGSGETQYF | once | TRBJ2-5 | TRBD2 | TRBV6-6
TGTGCCAGCAGCGTTCGCGGGGCTGGGTCCTACAATGAGCAGTTCTTC | CASSVRGAGSYNEQFF | NA | TRBJ2-1 | NA | TRBV9
TGTGCCAGCAGTTTATCCGCCGGGGAGCTGTTTTTT | CASSLSAGELFF | NA | TRBJ2-2 | NA | TRBV28
TGTGCCAGCAGCTTCTCAGGGTTGGGAAACACCATATATTTT | CASSFSGLGNTIYF | NA | TRBJ1-3 | NA | TRBV5-5
TGTGCCAGCAGTTTGACAGGGAAGAACACTGAAGCTTTCTTT | CASSLTGKNTEAFF | NA | TRBJ1-1 | TRBD1 | TRBV27
TGTGCCAGCGGAAGGGGGAGCAATCAGCCCCAGCATTTT | CASGRGSNQPQHF | NA | TRBJ1-5 | NA | TRBV9
TGTGCCTTAGTGAACACTGAAGCTTTCTTT | CALVNTEAFF | NA | TRBJ1-1 | NA | TRBV30
TGTGCCACCAGCCAGGCGGCGGGAGCCTCAGATACGCAGTATTTT | CATSQAAGASDTQYF | once | TRBJ2-3 | TRBD2 | TRBV24-1
TGTGCCAGCAGCCTACTGGGCAGGGAGGCCGGGGAGCTGTTTTTT | CASSLLGREAGELFF | once | TRBJ2-2 | NA | TRBV27
TGTGCCAGTAGTATAGATCGCGGACAGGGAAATGAAAAACTGTTTTTT | CASSIDRGQGNEKLFF | once | TRBJ1-4 | TRBD1 | TRBV19
TGTGCCAGTAGTATTATTCCGGGGGGCTCAGATACGCAGTATTTT | CASSIIPGGSDTQYF | NA | TRBJ2-3 | NA | TRBV19
TGTGCCAGCAGTGATGCCGGGCCCCAGCATTTT | CASSDAGPQHF | NA | TRBJ1-5 | NA | TRBV6-1
TGTGCCAGCAGCGGGACCCGGCGGGGGCGCGCGGTTGTCAATGAGCAGTTCTTC | CASSGTRRGRAVVNEQFF | NA | TRBJ2-1 | NA | TRBV11-2
TGTGCCACCCCGGGTTGTCTCGGAGGCAATCAGCCCCAGCATTTT | CATPGCLGGNQPQHF | NA | TRBJ1-5 | NA | TRBV24-1